These T cell receptor beta chains were read from a single sample in a study of blood T cell repertoires in COVID-19. The protocol was immunoSEQ multiplex PCR, while the TCRdb copy is restricted to in-frame clones and leaves out a portion. The sample yields roughly 380,000 clones, more than 75% seen once. Input material: peripheral blood. These TCRs come from a human donor with acute or convalescent COVID-19. The donor label of this sample is uncertain. Each CDR3 is given without its conserved first and last residue. D genes are given only for firm matches.

D: NA
V: TRBV7-8
J: TRBJ1-1
CDR3: ASTLPSSGNAF

D: TRBD1
V: TRBV30
J: TRBJ1-3
CDR3: AWSHGQGGSPTIY

D: NA
V: TRBV2
J: TRBJ1-5
CDR3: ASKRGGGGNQPQH

D: NA
V: TRBV11-2
J: TRBJ1-3
CDR3: ASSTPRGGRYSGNTIY

D: NA
V: TRBV7-8
J: TRBJ1-3
CDR3: ASSAPDGGRNTIY

D: NA
V: TRBV10-1
J: TRBJ1-1
CDR3: ASSERAGSTEAF

D: TRBD1
V: TRBV6-6
J: TRBJ2-5
CDR3: ASSYVTGGVETQY

D: NA
V: TRBV19
J: TRBJ1-1
CDR3: ASNPRGETEAF

D: TRBD1
V: TRBV19
J: TRBJ1-5
CDR3: ASSDQTGYYSNQPQH

D: NA
V: TRBV10-3
J: TRBJ1-1
CDR3: AISSGQNTEAF

D: TRBD2
V: TRBV19
J: TRBJ2-1
CDR3: ASQRTSGYEQF

D: TRBD1
V: TRBV3-1/TRBV3-2
J: TRBJ1-1
CDR3: ASSQGQGGEAF

D: TRBD1
V: TRBV6-6
J: TRBJ2-3
CDR3: ASSRTGTGTDTQY

D: NA
V: TRBV4-2
J: TRBJ1-5
CDR3: ASSQVGGHNQPQH

D: NA
V: TRBV10-3
J: TRBJ1-2
CDR3: AISESTGVRYT

D: NA
V: TRBV20-1
J: TRBJ1-1
CDR3: SAVNTEAF

D: NA
V: TRBV28
J: TRBJ2-7
CDR3: ASSIQGPTYEQY

D: NA
V: TRBV7-9
J: TRBJ2-7
CDR3: ASSSGEREQY

D: TRBD1
V: TRBV23-1
J: TRBJ1-6
CDR3: ASSRTNRGENSPLH

D: NA
V: TRBV5-1
J: TRBJ1-1
CDR3: ASSPRESGHNTEAF

D: NA
V: TRBV7-8
J: TRBJ2-5
CDR3: ASSLGPQETQY

D: TRBD2
V: TRBV5-4
J: TRBJ2-2
CDR3: ASSLALGGRAYTGELF

D: NA
V: TRBV7-9
J: TRBJ1-5
CDR3: ASSLATGILDQPQH

D: TRBD2
V: TRBV2
J: TRBJ2-1
CDR3: ASRISGLAGENWGYNEQF

D: TRBD1
V: TRBV5-1
J: TRBJ1-2
CDR3: ASNPGQNYGYT

D: NA
V: TRBV5-6
J: TRBJ1-2
CDR3: ASSSLDRRQFYGYT

D: TRBD2
V: TRBV5-1
J: TRBJ2-3
CDR3: ASSGRGGTDTQY

D: NA
V: TRBV5-6
J: TRBJ2-3
CDR3: ASSFSGGFTDTQY

D: NA
V: TRBV19
J: TRBJ1-5
CDR3: ASSIVLTDYQPQH

D: NA
V: TRBV10-2
J: TRBJ1-5
CDR3: ASSDTGPHQPQH

D: TRBD1
V: TRBV6-4
J: TRBJ2-1
CDR3: ASPRRDRTYNEQF

D: NA
V: TRBV18
J: TRBJ1-1
CDR3: ASSPKELTGLNTEAF

D: NA
V: TRBV10-2
J: TRBJ1-5
CDR3: ASSDSGSYSNQPQH

D: TRBD2
V: TRBV5-1
J: TRBJ2-7
CDR3: ASSPGLAGIRGNYEQY

D: NA
V: TRBV7-6
J: TRBJ1-1
CDR3: ASSLELGGRSTEAF

D: NA
V: TRBV2
J: TRBJ1-5
CDR3: ASSDQGFGQPQH

D: TRBD1
V: TRBV6-6
J: TRBJ1-2
CDR3: ASSYSNRGSNYGYT

D: NA
V: TRBV5-6
J: TRBJ1-5
CDR3: ASSLGGLGNQPQH

D: TRBD1
V: TRBV19
J: TRBJ2-7
CDR3: ASTRGQGAGEQY